This T cell receptor beta chain originates from a study of regulatory T cells in long-lasting Graves disease. Time point: persistent/refractory GD, antithyroid drugs over 5 years with positive TRAb. The TCR library was prepared using RNA isolated from PBMCs. Arm-PCR of CDR3 regions and iRepertoire HTBI primers were the basis on which TCR beta libraries were built. TCRdb analysed the multiplex PCR reads with MiXCR anew, one entry per CDR3 protein. The data hold approximately 400,000 distinct CDR3 sequences, with 23% observed a single time. At least ten counts were recorded for this clonotype. V lost 3 bases, J lost 5 bases, and 10 bases lay in between. CDR1 and CDR2 (germline): MDHEN, SYDVKM. The CDR3 spans 13 residues.

The receptor was isolated from a female donor with Graves disease. The V gene is TRBV28, the J gene TRBJ1-2; D gene ambiguous. Sequenced here: peripheral blood mononuclear cells (PBMCs), sampled when the disease was refractory, from a patient treated with antithyroid drugs. Here the CDR3 reads CASSFAPTYGYTF. The CDR3 bases are TGTGCCAGCAGTTTTGCTCCCACGTATGGCTACACCTTC.